These T cell receptor beta chains were read from a single sample in a study of cytomegalovirus exposure and HLA in healthy donors. TCRdb's table, derived via immunoSEQ multiplex PCR, lists solely in-frame clones and lacks some. The sample lists approximately 150,000 clones; approximately 81% were seen once. Specimen: PBMCs. These receptors all stem from a woman under 40 in good health and CMV-seropositive. CDR3s include the opening cysteine and the closing phenylalanine or tryptophan. The D gene is left open where the match is weak. The size field is filled for only some rows; it gives once, few, many or a size class.

J gene	V gene	D gene	clone size	CDR3 DNA	CDR3 protein
TRBJ1-1	TRBV27	NA	NA	TGTGTCAGCAGTCCCAACCTCGGCGGCGGGGCTGAAGCTTTCTTT	CVSSPNLGGGAEAFF
TRBJ2-3	TRBV7-2	NA	few	TGTGCCAGCAGCTTCGTACCACTCCTGCCAAGCACAGATACGCAGTATTTT	CASSFVPLLPSTDTQYF
TRBJ2-3	TRBV7-2	TRBD1	few	TGTGCCAGCAGCTTTCGGCAGGGGGCAACAGATACGCAGTATTTT	CASSFRQGATDTQYF
TRBJ2-1	TRBV6-4	TRBD2	NA	TGTGCCAGCAGTGACTCGAAAACTAGCGGGGGGGCGGGCTACAATGAGCAGTTCTTC	CASSDSKTSGGAGYNEQFF
TRBJ2-3	TRBV6-6	NA	NA	TGTGCCAGCAGTTATGTCCCGGGAGATACGCAGTATTTT	CASSYVPGDTQYF
TRBJ1-6	TRBV18	NA	NA	TGTGCCAGCTCACAAAGCCCTGTTCGAACTTCACCCCTCCACTTT	CASSQSPVRTSPLHF
TRBJ1-2	TRBV6-5	TRBD1	NA	TGTGCCAGCAGTTTATTGACAGGGTTTAACTATGGCTACACCTTC	CASSLLTGFNYGYTF
TRBJ1-2	TRBV29-1	TRBD1	NA	TGCAGCGTTGTAGGGACAGCCTATGGCTACACCTTC	CSVVGTAYGYTF
TRBJ2-2	TRBV9	NA	NA	TGTGCCAGCAGCGTCCAGGACAGAAGAACCGGGGAGCTGTTTTTT	CASSVQDRRTGELFF
TRBJ2-6	TRBV4-3	TRBD2	NA	TGCGCCAGCAGCCTATCCGGGGGGATCTCTGGGGCCAACGTCCTGACTTTC	CASSLSGGISGANVLTF
TRBJ1-5	TRBV19	NA	NA	TGTGCCAGTACCCCTGGGGGGTTGGGGAGTCAGCCCCAGCATTTT	CASTPGGLGSQPQHF
TRBJ2-3	TRBV2	NA	NA	TGTGCCAGCAGTGCCAACTTGGTGGATACGCAGTATTTT	CASSANLVDTQYF
TRBJ2-7	TRBV2	TRBD1	NA	TGTGCCAGCAGTGAAGCGTCGGGACAGGGTTTGGAGCAGTACTTC	CASSEASGQGLEQYF
TRBJ2-7	TRBV2	TRBD1	few	TGTGCCAGCAGTGATAATAGGGACAGTTACGAGCAGTACTTC	CASSDNRDSYEQYF
TRBJ2-1	TRBV11-3	TRBD2	NA	TGTGCCAGCAGCTTAGGTGGACTAGCGGGTGAGCAGTTCTTC	CASSLGGLAGEQFF
TRBJ2-7	TRBV5-6	TRBD1	NA	TGTGCCAGCAGATCCGGGACAGGGGACTACGAGCAGTACTTC	CASRSGTGDYEQYF
TRBJ1-6	TRBV21-1	NA	NA	TGTGCCAGCAGCCGACAGGGAAGGGGCTCCTATAATTCACCCCTCCACTTT	CASSRQGRGSYNSPLHF
TRBJ1-2	TRBV11-2	TRBD1	once	TGTGCCAGCAGTCCGGACAGGGGTGATGGCTACACCTTC	CASSPDRGDGYTF
TRBJ2-5	TRBV2	NA	few	TGTGCCAGCAGTCCGGACAGCCAAGAGACCCAGTACTTC	CASSPDSQETQYF
TRBJ1-2	TRBV2	NA	NA	TGTGCCAGCAGGATAACCGGGATTACCTTGAACTATGGCTACACCTTC	CASRITGITLNYGYTF
TRBJ1-1	TRBV9	NA	once	TGTGCCAGCAGTTCCCTCTTTCCCCCGAACACTGAAGCTTTCTTT	CASSSLFPPNTEAFF
TRBJ1-2	TRBV11-2	TRBD1	NA	TGTGCCAGCGCCCAACCCGGGACAGGGATCAGCGGATATGGCTACACCTTC	CASAQPGTGISGYGYTF
TRBJ1-5	TRBV13	NA	NA	TGTGCCAGCAGCTTAGGAAGGGGGTTGAATCAGCCCCAGCATTTT	CASSLGRGLNQPQHF
TRBJ2-4	TRBV5-1	NA	NA	TGCGCCAGCAGCTTGGAAGCAGGGGCCGCCAGGAACATTCAGTACTTC	CASSLEAGAARNIQYF
TRBJ2-3	TRBV29-1	NA	NA	TGCAGCGTTGAAGGGACAGCTGAAAGCACAGATACGCAGTATTTT	CSVEGTAESTDTQYF
TRBJ2-5	TRBV23-1	TRBD1	few	TGCGCCAGCAGTCATTATGGGACAGGGGGCGGGGAGACCCAGTACTTC	CASSHYGTGGGETQYF
TRBJ1-5	TRBV7-2	NA	NA	TGTGCCAGCAGCTTAGGTGAGGGTTGGTTCAATCAGCCCCAGCATTTT	CASSLGEGWFNQPQHF
TRBJ1-6	TRBV13	TRBD1	NA	TGTGCCAGCAGCGTCTACAGGGGGCCCCTCCACTTT	CASSVYRGPLHF
TRBJ1-1	TRBV29-1	TRBD1	NA	TGCAGCGTTGGACAGGGGGTTGTCGCTTTCTTT	CSVGQGVVAFF
TRBJ1-4	TRBV18	NA	NA	TGTGCCAGCTCACCACCCCCAGGGGACGAAAAACTGTTTTTT	CASSPPPGDEKLFF
TRBJ2-1	TRBV4-3	NA	NA	TGCGCCAGCAGCCAGGATTACAGGGTCTCCTACAATGAGCAGTTCTTC	CASSQDYRVSYNEQFF
TRBJ1-6	TRBV5-3	NA	NA	TGTGCCAGAAGCCCGCTGGCCTTACCTTCACCCCTCCACTTT	CARSPLALPSPLHF
TRBJ2-1	TRBV4-1	TRBD2	NA	TGCGCCAGCAGCCAAACTAGCGGGAGGTCGGAAATCCTCAATGAGCAGTTCTTC	CASSQTSGRSEILNEQFF
TRBJ2-2	TRBV5-1	TRBD2	NA	TGCGCCAGCAGCTTCATCCCGGGGGGGGATACCGGGGAGCTGTTTTTT	CASSFIPGGDTGELFF
TRBJ2-6	TRBV5-6	NA	NA	TGTGCCAGCAGCTTGCCAGGAAGCTCTGGGGCCAACGTCCTGACTTTC	CASSLPGSSGANVLTF
TRBJ1-2	TRBV30	NA	NA	TGTGCCTGGAGTGTGTCCGGGGTAGGCTACACCTTC	CAWSVSGVGYTF
TRBJ2-7	TRBV30	TRBD2	NA	TGTGCCTGGACCCTATACTCGGGACTATCGGGAGAGCAGTACTTC	CAWTLYSGLSGEQYF
TRBJ2-1	TRBV4-1	TRBD2	NA	TGCGCCAGCAGCCGGACTAGCGGGGGGTACCGGGAGCAGTTCTTC	CASSRTSGGYREQFF
TRBJ1-6	TRBV28	NA	few	TGTGCCAGCAGTCGGGTTGATAATTCACCCCTCCACTTT	CASSRVDNSPLHF
TRBJ2-1	TRBV7-3	NA	NA	TGTGCCAGCAGCTTAGCGGGGCCCTACAATGAGCAGTTCTTC	CASSLAGPYNEQFF